This TCR beta chain was identified in a study of radiotherapy plus CTLA-4 blockade in lung cancer. Germline V gene sequence: CDR1 SNHLY, CDR2 FYNNEI. Trimming pared 4 bases from V and 9 bases from J, leaving 13 bases between. This CDR3 has 14 residues. Whole-study results and caveats: Radiotherapy plus ipilimumab was followed by expansion in blood of tumor-derived TCR clones.

In its sample, this clone was seen once. What it binds is not known. Sequencing used immunoSEQ multiplex PCR; TCRdb keeps in-frame clones, though not all of them. The table includes 15,000 to 20,000 clones, about 82% detected once. The rearrangement uses TRBV2 and TRBJ1-6, with D perhaps TRBD1 (6 bases). The sequencing used peripheral blood, collected from a patient treated with radiotherapy plus ipilimumab. The receptor comes from a human donor with non-small cell lung cancer whose response to radiotherapy plus ipilimumab could not be evaluated. CDR3 sequence: CASSADRLGSPLHF. The DNA for the CDR3 is TGTGCCAGCAGTGCCGACAGGTTGGGTTCACCCCTCCACTTT.